The 29 T cell receptor beta chains below were found in one sample sequenced in a study of early T cells in non-severe SARS-CoV-2 infection. TCRdb passed the 5' RACE reads through MiXCR, listing each CDR3 protein once. The sample lists 30,000 to 35,000 distinct CDR3 sequences, around 7% occurring once. What was sequenced was whole blood. The source of these receptors is an adult who was a healthcare worker with PCR-confirmed SARS-CoV-2 infection or an uninfected control (not recorded which).

This clonotype was seen a handful of times. The gene calls are TRBV12-3 or TRBV12-4 and TRBJ2-5; possible D gene TRBD2, 6 bases. This CDR3 comprises 17 residues. V dropped 2 bases and J dropped 2 bases, with 18 bases sitting between them. CDR3 DNA: TGTGCCAGCAGTTTAAAACCGGGACTCGACATTCAAGAGACCCAGTACTTC. Translating gives CASSLKPGLDIQETQYF.

This clonotype showed up many times. The genes are TRBV10-3 and TRBJ2-6; D gene ambiguous. This CDR3 has 14 amino acids. The germline V gene encodes CDR1 ENHRY and CDR2 SYGVKD. Trimming took 3 bases from V and 1 from J, leaving 4 bases between them. CDR3: CAISDGSGANVLTF. As DNA, the CDR3 is TGTGCCATCAGTGACGGGTCTGGGGCCAACGTCCTGACTTTC.

Many counts were recorded for this clonotype. The chain links TRBV2 to TRBJ1-5; D ambiguous. Trimming cost V 6 bases and J 0 bases, with 9 bases left between them. The length of the CDR3 is 14 residues. Germline lookup yields CDR1 SNHLY and CDR2 FYNNEI. The CDR3 DNA reads TGTGCCAGCAGCCCGGATCATAGCAATCAGCCCCAGCATTTT. The encoded protein is CASSPDHSNQPQHF.

The rearrangement uses TRBV20-1 and TRBJ2-1; a weak D match, TRBD1 (6 bases). Trimming removed 0 bases from V and 5 bases from J, with 20 bases in between. This CDR3 is built from 17 residues. Germline V lookup: CDR1 DFQATT, CDR2 SNEGSKA (reference sequence). The CDR3 reads CSARDIQTGLFDNEQFF. The DNA of the CDR3 is TGCAGTGCTAGAGATATACAAACAGGGCTGTTTGACAATGAGCAGTTCTTC.

This clonotype was found many times. This chain uses TRBV5-1 with TRBJ2-1; TRBD2 agrees at 13 bases. Germline V gene lookup returns CDR1 SGHRS and CDR2 YFSETQ. After removal of 4 bases from V and 5 bases from J, the junction contained 3 bases not matched to a gene. This CDR3 comprises 15 residues. CDR3 in amino acids: CASSRTSGSHNEQFF. The CDR3 bases are TGCGCCAGCAGCCGGACTAGCGGGAGCCACAATGAGCAGTTCTTC.

In this sample, this clonotype turned up a few times. This chain uses TRBV12-3 or TRBV12-4 with TRBJ2-7; 7 bases align to TRBD2. Losses at the gene ends were 7 bases for V and 3 bases for J; bases not matched to a gene: 3. This CDR3 is 12 amino acids long. This CDR3 is CASTGGGYEQYF. The CDR3 bases are TGTGCCAGCACCGGCGGGGGCTACGAGCAGTACTTC.

The sample holds many counts of this clonotype. V gene TRBV6-2 or TRBV6-3 combines with J gene TRBJ2-5; D is undetermined. This CDR3 spans 14 amino acids. Germline V gives CDR1 MNHEY, CDR2 SVGEGT. The ends were cut back, 7 bases at V and 5 bases at J, with 17 bases in the middle. CDR3 in DNA: TGTGCCAGCACTTTAATAGGGTCGTGGGAGACCCAGTACTTC. It specifies CASTLIGSWETQYF.

The sample holds many counts of this clonotype. The V and J genes are TRBV6-1 and TRBJ2-3; 12 bases line up with TRBD2. This CDR3 has 15 residues. Germline V lookup: CDR1 MNHNS, CDR2 SASEGT. Trimming removed 6 bases from V and 4 bases from J; junction bases left unmatched: 5. The DNA for the CDR3 is TGTGCCAGCAGAAGGACTAGCGGGACGGCAGATACGCAGTATTTT. It is translated as CASRRTSGTADTQYF.

This clonotype showed up many times. The V and J genes are TRBV11-2 and TRBJ2-7; 7 bases map to TRBD2. V trimming: 5 bases; J trimming: 7 bases; junction bases outside the gene matches: 11. This CDR3 has 14 amino acids. Germline V gives CDR1 SGHAT, CDR2 FQNNGV. CDR3 region: CASSPDGGRREQYF. The DNA of the CDR3 is TGTGCCAGCAGCCCCGACGGCGGGAGACGAGAGCAGTACTTC. The whole variable domain, filled in from reference TRBV11-2 and TRBJ2-7, reads EAGVAQSPRYKIIEKRQSVAFWCNPISGHATLYWYQQILGQGPKLLIQFQNNGVVDDSQLPKDRFSAERLKGVDSTLKIQPAKLEDSAVYLCASSPDGGRREQYFGPGTRLTVT.

This clonotype was detected many times. The genes are TRBV28 and TRBJ2-4; D gene unclear. CDR1 is MDHEN and CDR2 is SYDVKM in the germline V gene. V was trimmed by 2 bases and J by 12 bases, leaving 11 bases between them. This CDR3 has 12 residues. This CDR3 is CASSLPLYGQYF. In nucleotides, the CDR3 is TGTGCCAGCAGTTTACCCTTGTACGGTCAGTACTTC.

The genes are TRBV10-3 and TRBJ2-3, with a tentative D call TRBD1 (6 bases). Looked up from germline, CDR1 is ENHRY and CDR2 is SYGVKD. This CDR3 contains 13 residues. Trimming took off 2 bases at V and 9 bases at J, with 12 bases between the two ends. CDR3 sequence reads: CAISEDVTGTQYF. The DNA of the CDR3 is TGTGCCATCAGTGAGGATGTAACAGGGACGCAGTATTTT.

This clonotype showed up many times. V usage is TRBV20-1 and J usage is TRBJ2-3; TRBD2 aligns across 7 bases. Losses at the gene ends were 3 bases for V and 1 base for J; bases not matched to a gene: 4. CDR3 length equals 14 residues. Germline V gene data show CDR1 as DFQATT and CDR2 as SNEGSKA (reference sequence). CDR3 in DNA: TGCAGTGCTAGGAAAACTAGCGGCACAGATACGCAGTATTTT. Translating it yields CSARKTSGTDTQYF.

This clonotype was recorded at least ten times. The chain recombines TRBV6-6 with TRBJ2-1, with TRBD2 as a possible D gene (6 bases). V lost 5 bases to trimming and J lost 13 bases, with 15 bases between them. Germline CDR1 is MNHNY and CDR2 is SVGAGI (reference sequence). CDR3 length: 12 amino acids. CDR3 sequence reads: CASSLVGGPQFF. The CDR3 bases are TGTGCCAGCAGTCTCGTTGGAGGGCCACAGTTCTTC.

The V call is TRBV6-2 or TRBV6-3, the J call TRBJ2-1; D is uncertain. The V end was cut by 4 bases, the J end by 6 bases, with 7 bases between. The CDR3 length is 12 residues. Germline V gives CDR1 MNHEY, CDR2 SVGEGT. As DNA, the CDR3 is TGTGCCAGCAGTTCCATAACCAATGAGCAGTTCTTC. As protein: CASSSITNEQFF.

This clonotype appeared many times. V and J are TRBV10-3 and TRBJ1-4; the match to TRBD1 covers 9 bases. Germline CDR1 and CDR2: ENHRY and SYGVKD. The CDR3 is 16 amino acids. V trimming: 0 bases; J trimming: 7 bases; junction bases outside the gene matches: 6. As DNA, the CDR3 is TGTGCCATCAGTGAGTCCAGCACAGGGGGCGGTGAAAAACTGTTTTTT. Translated, it gives CAISESSTGGGEKLFF.

This clonotype has ten or more counts. V gene TRBV27 combines with J gene TRBJ1-1; D is perhaps TRBD1 (5 bases). V gave up 2 bases and J gave up 1 base, with 11 bases separating them. CDR1 MNHEY and CDR2 SMNVEV come from the germline V gene (reference sequence). The CDR3 length is 15 residues. CDR3 in DNA: TGTGCCAGCAGTTTAATGGGACCGAAGAACACTGAAGCTTTCTTT. Its translation: CASSLMGPKNTEAFF.

The sample holds many counts of this clonotype. The chain uses TRBV29-1 and TRBJ2-3; D is ambiguous. This CDR3 is built from 13 residues. V lost 4 bases, J lost 2 bases, and 10 bases lay in between. The germline V gene has CDR1 SQVTM and CDR2 ANQGSEA. In DNA form, the CDR3 reads TGCAGCGTTGCGAGTGACTTCACAGATACGCAGTATTTT. Translating gives CSVASDFTDTQYF.

The chain joins TRBV6-5 to TRBJ1-2, with 7 bases lining up with TRBD1. V lost 2 bases, J lost 7 bases, and 4 bases stayed unmatched. The CDR3 has 13 residues. CDR1 MNHEY and CDR2 SVGAGI come from the germline V gene. The CDR3 DNA is TGTGCCAGCAGTTACGAAGGGGGCCGTGGCTACACCTTC. Amino acid sequence: CASSYEGGRGYTF.

The CDR3 coding sequence is TGTGCCAGCAGTCCGCGACGCGGGACAGGGGTTTATTCACCCCTCCACTTT. It yields the protein CASSPRRGTGVYSPLHF. The chain combines TRBV6-2 or TRBV6-3 with TRBJ1-6; 10 bases align to TRBD1. Trimming cost V 5 bases and J 8 bases; bases outside gene matches: 12. The CDR3 covers 17 residues. The germline gives CDR1 MNHEY, CDR2 SVGEGT.

This clonotype was seen repeatedly, ten times or more. The V and J genes are TRBV3-1 and TRBJ1-6; TRBD1 might be the D (5 bases). The V end lost 0 bases, the J end lost 3 bases, and 9 bases lay between the germline ends. The CDR3 totals 16 residues. Germline-derived CDR1 and CDR2 are LGHDT and YNNKEL (reference sequence). CDR3 amino acids: CASSQDRAYYNSPLHF. CDR3 nucleotides: TGTGCCAGCAGCCAAGACAGGGCCTACTATAATTCACCCCTCCACTTT.

This clonotype has ten or more counts. J is TRBJ2-3 and V is TRBV7-2, with D possibly matching TRBD2 (5 bases). CDR1 is SGHTA, CDR2 FQGNSA, per germline. The V end lost 2 bases, the J end lost 1 base, and 7 bases lay between the germline ends. The length of the CDR3 is 14 residues. DNA for the CDR3: TGTGCCAGCAGCTTAACGAGGGGCACAGATACGCAGTATTTT. This encodes CASSLTRGTDTQYF.

This clonotype was observed at least ten times. V usage is TRBV29-1 and J usage is TRBJ2-3, with TRBD1 identical over 10 bases. Germline-derived CDR1 and CDR2 are SQVTM and ANQGSEA. The ends lost 7 bases at V and 1 base at J; junction bases unmatched: 8. The CDR3 contains 15 residues. In DNA, the CDR3 is TGCAGCGCCCGACGCGGGACAGGGGGCACAGATACGCAGTATTTT. Its translation: CSARRGTGGTDTQYF.

The rearrangement links TRBV29-1 to TRBJ2-7; D possibly corresponds to TRBD1 (6 bases). V was trimmed by 6 bases and J by 3 bases, leaving 15 bases between them. CDR1 SQVTM and CDR2 ANQGSEA come from the germline V gene. The CDR3 is 13 residues long. DNA for the CDR3: TGCAGCGTACGCCGGGACACAAACTACGAGCAGTACTTC. It specifies CSVRRDTNYEQYF.

This clonotype was counted ten times or more. The chain employs TRBV11-2 and TRBJ2-1, with TRBD2 matching 10 bases. Losses at the gene ends were 11 bases for V and 6 bases for J; bases not matched to a gene: 10. The germline V gene encodes CDR1 SGHAT and CDR2 FQNNGV. The CDR3 runs to 14 residues. The CDR3 sequence is CAGSAGGPGNEQFF. For the CDR3, the DNA is TGTGCCGGGTCAGCGGGAGGGCCGGGCAATGAGCAGTTCTTC. Based on the CDR3 plus reference TRBV11-2 and TRBJ2-1, the full variable domain is EAGVAQSPRYKIIEKRQSVAFWCNPISGHATLYWYQQILGQGPKLLIQFQNNGVVDDSQLPKDRFSAERLKGVDSTLKIQPAKLEDSAVYLCAGSAGGPGNEQFFGPGTRLTVL.

Details on this clonotype: The junction departs from the called germline gene at one end, perhaps through a read error. V gene TRBV12-3 or TRBV12-4 combines with J gene TRBJ2-7; 9 bases line up with TRBD1. This CDR3 spans 14 amino acids. CDR3 sequence (DNA): TGTGCCAGCAGTCCCTACAGGGGGCGTCCCGAGCAGAACTTC. It translates to CASSPYRGRPEQNF.

The sample holds many counts of this clonotype. CDR3 nucleotide sequence: TGTGCCAGCAGCTTCTCGGGACAGGGCGAAGCTTTCTTT. Protein product: CASSFSGQGEAFF. V and J are TRBV7-8 and TRBJ1-1, with 9 bases fitting TRBD1. CDR1 and CDR2 from the germline V gene are SGHVS and FQNEAQ. V lost 3 bases to trimming and J lost 8 bases; unmatched junction nucleotides: 4. The CDR3 has 13 amino acids.

This chain joins TRBV5-5 and TRBJ2-7; 10 bases align to TRBD1. The CDR3 extends over 16 amino acids. V was pared by 4 bases and J by 6 bases, with 13 bases of the junction left unmatched. Germline assignment: CDR1 SGHKS and CDR2 YYEKEE (reference sequence). CDR3 in DNA: TGTGCCAGCAGCCCCACTCGACAGGGGGCCTTACTCGAGCAGTACTTC. This gives the protein CASSPTRQGALLEQYF.

This clonotype occurred many times. The chain carries TRBV9 and TRBJ2-5; TRBD2 agrees at 16 bases. CDR1 is SGDLS, CDR2 YYNGEE, per germline. This CDR3 region has 16 residues. The J segment lost 4 bases and the V segment lost 4 bases, leaving 4 bases of the junction unmatched. The CDR3 DNA reads TGTGCCAGCAGCACCGGGACTAGCGGGAGGGGAGAGACCCAGTACTTC. Translating it yields CASSTGTSGRGETQYF.

The sample holds many counts of this clonotype. This chain joins TRBV4-2 and TRBJ2-3, with D hard to call. Looked up from germline, CDR1 is LGHNA and CDR2 is YNFKEQ. V shed 0 bases and J shed 0 bases, with 16 bases lying between them. This CDR3 has 18 residues. The CDR3 DNA follows: TGTGCCAGCAGCCAAGATGTGGTTTCCGGGTATAGCACAGATACGCAGTATTTT. This translates into CASSQDVVSGYSTDTQYF.